Presented here are 22 T cell receptor beta chains from one specimen sequenced in a study of blood T cell repertoires in COVID-19. Sequenced by immunoSEQ multiplex PCR; TCRdb stores in-frame clones only, minus some. This sample yields some 220,000 clones, of which approximately 85% are seen a single time; approximately 2.4% belongs to the top ten. Sequenced material: peripheral blood. All receptors derive from a woman aged 65 to 85 with COVID-19, enrolled during active disease.

As concerns this clone: The junction shows a germline mismatch at one end, possibly a read error. The rearrangement uses TRBV7-7 and TRBJ2-7; possibly TRBD2 for D (5 bases). The CDR3 is 14 residues long. Per the germline V gene, CDR1 is SSHAT and CDR2 is FNYEAQ (reference sequence). The CDR3 protein is CASSLDFSSYEQYF. The CDR3 DNA reads TGTGCTAGCAGCTTGGACTTTAGCTCCTACGAGCAGTACTTC.

This clone was detected only once. The chain joins TRBV27 to TRBJ1-2, with a possible D match to TRBD1 (5 bases). This CDR3 is built from 15 residues. The germline V gene has CDR1 MNHEY and CDR2 SMNVEV (reference sequence). Trimming shortened V by 0 bases and J by 4 bases, and 12 bases separated the two germline ends. This chain's CDR3 is CASSLSRTNAYGYTF. The CDR3 DNA sequence: TGTGCCAGCAGTTTATCTCGGACAAATGCCTATGGCTACACCTTC.

The gene calls are TRBV19 and TRBJ2-2; tentatively, D is TRBD1 (5 bases). This CDR3 is built from 16 residues. In germline, CDR1 is LNHDA, CDR2 SQIVND (reference sequence). The V and J ends lost 3 bases and 1 base respectively, with 12 bases between them. The CDR3 spells CASSIWQGGNTGELFF. In DNA form, the CDR3 reads TGTGCCAGTAGTATTTGGCAGGGCGGGAACACCGGGGAGCTGTTTTTT.

The gene calls are TRBV10-1 and TRBJ2-7; 8 bases fit TRBD1. The trim removed 6 bases at V and 4 bases at J, leaving 8 bases unmatched. Germline assignment: CDR1 WNHNN and CDR2 SYGVQD (reference sequence). This CDR3 comprises 14 residues. The CDR3 protein is CASRDDRGPYEQYF. CDR3 nucleotides: TGCGCCAGCAGGGACGACAGGGGACCTTACGAGCAGTACTTC.

This clone showed up just once. CDR3 loop: CASSFPPGGAANEKLFF. CDR3 coding DNA: TGTGCCAGCAGCTTCCCACCGGGAGGGGCAGCTAATGAAAAACTGTTTTTT. This sequence joins TRBV7-9 and TRBJ1-4; the D gene is possibly TRBD1 (5 bases). CDR1 is SEHNR and CDR2 is FQNEAQ in the germline V gene (reference sequence). The CDR3 consists of 17 residues. The germline V and J ends were trimmed by 3 bases and 3 bases, with 17 bases remaining between them.

This chain connects TRBV3-1 (or the pseudogene TRBV3-2) to TRBJ2-7; 8 bases are a match to TRBD2. Trimming took 5 bases from V and 2 from J; bases not matched to a gene: 5. The CDR3 runs 14 residues. Per the germline V gene, CDR1 is LGHDT and CDR2 is YNNKEL (reference sequence). CDR3 coding DNA: TGTGCCAGCAGCTTTCGGGGGGGCCCCTACGAGCAGTACTTC. Translated: CASSFRGGPYEQYF.

This chain connects TRBV6-2 or TRBV6-3 to TRBJ2-7, with D perhaps TRBD2 (5 bases). Germline V gives CDR1 MNHEY, CDR2 SVGEGT. This CDR3 is built from 15 residues. V dropped 4 bases and J dropped 4 bases, with 17 bases sitting between them. The CDR3 coding sequence is TGTGCCAGCAGTTCCGGCGGGCTTGGCCTATACGAGCAGTACTTC. Its protein is CASSSGGLGLYEQYF.

The chain recombines TRBV30 with TRBJ1-3; a weak D match, TRBD1 (5 bases). The germline V gene encodes CDR1 GTSNPN and CDR2 SVGIG (reference sequence). The V end was cut by 0 bases, the J end by 0 bases, with 9 bases between. The CDR3 is made up of 15 amino acids. In DNA, the CDR3 is TGTGCCTGGAGTGTAGGGGAAAGCTCTGGAAACACCATATATTTT. Residues: CAWSVGESSGNTIYF.

The V gene is TRBV7-2, the J gene TRBJ1-5, with no clear D. The CDR3 has 12 residues. Germline CDR1 reads SGHTA; CDR2 reads FQGNSA. V shed 8 bases and J shed 1 base, with 6 bases lying between them. CDR3 in amino acids: CASGGSNQPQHF. CDR3 bases: TGTGCCAGCGGAGGAAGCAATCAGCCCCAGCATTTT. Variable domain in full (rest from reference TRBV7-2 and TRBJ1-5): GAGVSQSPSNKVTEKGKDVELRCDPISGHTALYWYRQSLGQGLEFLIYFQGNSAPDKSGLPSDRFSAERTGGSVSTLTIQRTQQEDSAVYLCASGGSNQPQHFGDGTRLSIL.

The V and J genes are TRBV7-9 and TRBJ1-1; D unclear. The CDR3 extends over 10 amino acids. Looked up from germline, CDR1 is SEHNR and CDR2 is FQNEAQ (reference sequence). Trimming stripped 3 bases from V and 6 bases from J, with 2 bases between. As DNA, the CDR3 is TGTGCCAGCAGCTTCTCTGAAGCTTTCTTT. Amino acids: CASSFSEAFF.

V and J are TRBV18 and TRBJ2-1, with D maybe TRBD2 (6 bases). The CDR3 length is 14 residues. Trimming shortened V by 0 bases and J by 8 bases, and 11 bases separated the two germline ends. Germline V gene data show CDR1 as KGHSH and CDR2 as LQKENI. The CDR3 here is CASSPPLTGDEQFF. The CDR3 DNA reads TGTGCCAGCTCACCACCTCTGACGGGAGATGAGCAGTTCTTC.

The chain couples TRBV7-2 to TRBJ2-3; 12 positions match TRBD1. Germline V lookup: CDR1 SGHTA, CDR2 FQGNSA. Unmatched junction bases numbered 12, after V lost 3 bases and J lost 5 bases. The CDR3 runs 18 residues. CDR3 in amino acids: CASSFSGTGGPLGDTQYF. DNA for the CDR3: TGTGCCAGCAGCTTCTCTGGGACAGGGGGCCCTTTGGGAGATACGCAGTATTTT.

The chain has TRBV6-4 and TRBJ1-2; perhaps TRBD1 as D (5 bases). The V gene lost 4 bases and the J gene lost 5 bases, with 17 bases spanning the gap. Germline CDR1 MRHNA, CDR2 SNTAGT. The CDR3 spans 15 residues. CDR3 in DNA: TGTGCCAGCAGTGTGGAAATGGGGGGTTTGTATGGCTACACCTTC. Its protein is CASSVEMGGLYGYTF.

This clone was recorded only once. The chain links TRBV7-2 to TRBJ1-1; D might be TRBD1 (6 bases). With 7 bases removed from V and 3 bases from J, the gap between germline ends came to 15 bases. Germline V lookup: CDR1 SGHTA, CDR2 FQGNSA. This CDR3 has 14 residues. The CDR3 coding sequence is TGTGCCAGCATCCCGCAGGGGCGCTACACTGAAGCTTTCTTT. It specifies CASIPQGRYTEAFF.

The chain uses TRBV19 and TRBJ1-2; D call uncertain. With 4 bases removed from V and 1 base from J, the gap between germline ends came to 13 bases. Germline V lookup: CDR1 LNHDA, CDR2 SQIVND (reference sequence). CDR3 length: 15 residues. The CDR3 sequence: CASSTHLTDNYGYTF. The CDR3 region has the DNA TGTGCCAGTAGTACTCACCTAACCGATAACTATGGCTACACCTTC.

This clone appeared a single time. The gene calls are TRBV7-9 and TRBJ2-5; possible D gene TRBD2, 5 bases. In germline, CDR1 is SEHNR, CDR2 FQNEAQ (reference sequence). The length of the CDR3 is 14 residues. With 5 bases removed from V and 5 bases from J, the gap between germline ends came to 15 bases. In nucleotides, the CDR3 is TGTGCCAGCAGCCTAACTACTAGTTGGGAGACCCAGTACTTC. It encodes CASSLTTSWETQYF.

This clone was seen once. This chain joins TRBV18 and TRBJ1-6; D ambiguous. V was shortened by 6 bases and J by 4 bases, with 13 bases between the two germline ends. The CDR3 loop spans 15 amino acids. Germline loops: CDR1 KGHSH, CDR2 LQKENI. In DNA, the CDR3 is TGTGCCAGCTCCCCGGGAGGTGGTTATAATTCACCCCTCCACTTT. This codes for CASSPGGGYNSPLHF.

The chain uses TRBV6-5 and TRBJ2-7; D is possibly TRBD2 (6 bases). CDR1 and CDR2 from the germline V gene are MNHEY and SVGAGI. V lost 8 bases and J 0 bases, leaving 8 bases between the germline ends. The CDR3 extends over 12 amino acids. The CDR3 loop is CASGTVSYEQYF. CDR3 DNA: TGTGCCAGCGGGACTGTCTCCTACGAGCAGTACTTC.

In nucleotides, the CDR3 is TGTGCCAGCAGCTTAGGCCCCCGGGGGGAGCAGTACTTC. Translation gives CASSLGPRGEQYF. The chain carries TRBV5-6 and TRBJ2-7; the D gene is possibly TRBD2 (6 bases). The CDR3 runs 13 residues. V lost 2 bases, J lost 7 bases, and 13 bases lay in between. Germline lookup yields CDR1 SGHDT and CDR2 YYEEEE.

This chain uses TRBV19 with TRBJ2-1; 8 bases line up with TRBD1. V trimming: 3 bases; J trimming: 0 bases; junction bases outside the gene matches: 4. The CDR3 loop spans 16 amino acids. From germline, CDR1 is LNHDA and CDR2 SQIVND (reference sequence). The CDR3 loop reads CASSIQGASSYNEQFF. CDR3 nucleotide sequence: TGTGCCAGTAGTATTCAGGGGGCCAGCTCCTACAATGAGCAGTTCTTC.

The rearrangement joins TRBV6-5 to TRBJ1-5, with D possibly matching TRBD1 (5 bases). The V and J ends lost 7 bases and 5 bases respectively, with 12 bases between them. Germline V CDR1 and CDR2: MNHEY, SVGAGI. The CDR3 length is 13 residues. The CDR3 sequence is CASKRGGDQPQHF. CDR3 DNA: TGTGCCAGCAAGAGGGGAGGGGATCAGCCCCAGCATTTT.

There are many counts of this clone. The rearrangement links TRBV30 to TRBJ1-6; weak D call: TRBD1 (5 bases). Germline V gene lookup returns CDR1 GTSNPN and CDR2 SVGIG (reference sequence). V dropped 1 base and J dropped 5 bases, with 12 bases sitting between them. CDR3 size: 15 residues. The CDR3 DNA follows: TGTGCCTGGAGTGCCGACAGCTCTAATAATTCACCCCTCCACTTT. Protein product: CAWSADSSNNSPLHF. Filled out from reference TRBV30 and TRBJ1-6, the complete variable domain reads SQTIHQWPATLVQPVGSPLSLECTVEGTSNPNLYWYRQAAGRGLQLLFYSVGIGQISSEVPQNLSASRPQDRQFILSSKKLLLSDSGFYLCAWSADSSNNSPLHFGNGTRLTVT.